This TCR beta chain was documented in a study of OX40 agonist ivuxolimab in advanced cancers. Regarding the complete study: Ivuxolimab was an agonistic, fully human IgG2 monoclonal antibody directed against OX40 (CD134), a costimulatory receptor. Intravenous ivuxolimab was administered to patients every 2 weeks at six dose levels: 0.01, 0.1, 0.3, 1.5, 3 and 10 mg/kg. The dose-escalation cohort was 82.7% male with a mean age of approximately 60 years, ranging from roughly 20 to 80. The point of sequencing TCRbeta in the periphery was to test whether ivuxolimab changed TCR sequence diversity and drove clonal T-cell expansion. Of the approximately 50 dose-escalation patients, hepatocellular carcinoma was present in about 20, melanoma in approximately 15, renal cell carcinoma in 9 and head and neck cancer in 9. Partial responses occurred in three dose-escalation patients: two with cutaneous melanoma and one with hepatocellular carcinoma. The paper describes the monotherapy dose-escalation part (N ≈ 51 patients) of the phase I trial of ivuxolimab. Patients were allowed to have had prior anti-PD-1, anti-PD-L1 or anti-CTLA-4 therapy, and 40% of the dose-escalation patients had been treated with checkpoint inhibitors.

From cysteine to phenylalanine, the CDR3 is 13 amino acids long. Only CDR3 DNA remains: 39 bases, in frame from the first base. V lost 2 bases and J lost 1 base; the stretch between them is 6 bases long. Looking up the germline V gene (reference sequence) yields CDR1 GTSNPN and CDR2 SVGIG. Genomic DNA was isolated from the sorted cells so that the TCRbeta CDR3 region could be sequenced. TCRbeta CDR3 regions were sequenced using the immunoSEQ Assay. The clones in this table, taken by TCRdb from immuneACCESS, are in-frame only. Not every clone is retained; where verified, under half of the shortfall comes from an unresolved V gene, and the cause of the rest is unknown. Across this sample there are roughly 91,000 clones, with about 90% seen only once. Of the sample, 0.79% falls within the top ten clones. The research as a whole found: At doses of 0.1 to 3.0 mg/kg, clonal expansion of both CD4+ and CD8+ T cells in blood was seen between baseline and week 6. After ivuxolimab, CD8+ T cells had more expanded clones than CD4+ T cells on average. In partial responders in the 0.1-3.0 mg/kg groups, normalized peripheral clonal expansion was found to be among the lowest, especially among CD8+ T cells. The antigen specificity of the clonally expanded peripheral T cells was not determined. Low levels of normalized T-cell clonal expansion were also shown by some nonresponding patients.

The trial excluded patients who had a history of autoimmune disease or were on systemic immunosuppression. In every dose cohort, peripheral blood was drawn for TCR sequencing at baseline, cycle 4 day 1, and cycle 7 day 1. Samples came from an open-label, multicenter, first-in-human phase I dose-escalation trial of ivuxolimab. Adults with locally advanced or metastatic melanoma, renal cell carcinoma, hepatocellular carcinoma or head and neck squamous cell carcinoma were enrolled in the trial. CD4+ and CD8+ T cells were sorted separately from peripheral blood before TCR sequencing. As for this clone: Its antigen remains undetermined. The sample holds no much larger clone one base away, and base qualities are not on file.

The chain was built from TRBV30 and TRBJ1-5, with the D gene uncertain. The source is an adult with an advanced solid tumor such as melanoma, head and neck, liver or kidney cancer. The specimen was CD4+ or CD8+ T cells sorted from blood, collected in a trial of the OX40 agonist ivuxolimab. The CDR3 in this case is CAWSRQSNQPQHF. The DNA sequence is TGTGCCTGGAGTCGGCAGAGCAATCAGCCCCAGCATTTT.